This TCR beta chain was recorded in a study of early T cells in non-severe SARS-CoV-2 infection. Looking at the study overall: Sequenced bulk RNA came from whole blood that was unsorted, and chains were unpaired.

The sample holds many counts of this clonotype. Its antigen remains unknown. CDR3 length: 15 residues. Germline CDR1 and CDR2: SGHKS and YYEKEE (reference sequence). V gave up 4 bases and J gave up 6 bases; unmatched junction bases: 12. Unique molecular identifier tags were affixed to discrete cDNA molecules. TCRdb ran MiXCR on the 5' RACE reads and lists one entry per CDR3 protein. The sample holds 60,000 to 75,000 distinct CDR3 sequences, 10% to 15% seen once. Whole-study results and caveats: Anti-spike CD8 responses were favored by VDJdb matching, which missed private and CD4 specificities.

The sample comprised whole blood. The TCR was taken from an adult who was a healthcare worker with PCR-confirmed SARS-CoV-2 infection or an uninfected control (not recorded which). The J gene is TRBJ1-2, the V gene TRBV5-5, with TRBD1 matching 7 bases. CDR3 residues: CASSPDLDRVDGYTF. As DNA, the CDR3 is TGTGCCAGCAGCCCCGATCTCGACAGGGTGGATGGCTACACCTTC.